The T cell receptor beta chain described here comes from a study of T cells after yellow fever vaccination. TCRdb reanalysed the 5' RACE reads using MiXCR and keeps one entry per CDR3 protein. The sample shows about 85,000 distinct CDR3 sequences, 13% of them seen only once. This clonotype has ten or more counts. The germline gives CDR1 MNHEY, CDR2 SMNVEV (reference sequence). With V trimmed by 5 bases and J by 3 bases, 7 bases remained unmatched. The CDR3 is 16 residues long. The sample here was CD8+ T cells not binding an NS4B(214-222) dextramer, sorted from PBMCs, taken approximately 22 days after the first yellow fever vaccination. The clonotype comes from a young man who received the YFV17D yellow fever vaccine. The chain is built from TRBV27 and TRBJ2-7; 13 bases align to TRBD2. DNA for the CDR3: TGTGCCAGCAGTCCAGGACTAGCGGGGGATTTCTACGAGCAGTACGTC. The encoded protein is CASSPGLAGDFYEQYV.